Sequencing of this T cell receptor (beta chain) was carried out in a study of cytomegalovirus exposure and HLA in healthy donors. The CDR3 contains 14 residues. CDR1 WSHSY and CDR2 SAAADI come from the germline V gene. V lost 8 bases, J lost 2 bases, and 3 bases stayed unmatched. Vbeta (60) and Jbeta (13) primers were used in the PCR. Method: immunoSEQ multiplex PCR; TCRdb's copy keeps in-frame clones and lacks some. The sample holds 55,000 to 75,000 clones, 70% to 85% seen once. Notes on the study in general: TCR beta sequences reportedly predicted most subjects' HLA-A and HLA-B alleles accurately. A previous analysis found most TCR beta V segments productive roughly 87% or roughly 30% of the time.

In its sample, this clone was seen once. Antigen unknown. The rearrangement uses TRBV10-2 and TRBJ1-4; 9 positions match TRBD1. What was sequenced was PBMCs. This receptor was identified in a girl under 18 in good health and CMV-seropositive. The CDR3 spells CASATGGTNEKLFF. Written as DNA, the CDR3 is TGCGCCAGCGCAACAGGGGGCACTAATGAAAAACTGTTTTTT.